The 12 T cell receptor beta chains below were found in one sample sequenced in a study of T cell responses to AZD1222 COVID-19 vaccine. Sequencing was performed with immunoSEQ multiplex PCR; in TCRdb, only in-frame clones are kept and a portion is missing. The table records roughly 100,000 clones, 88% of them present only once. Source: peripheral blood, taken 28 days after the second AZD1222 dose. These receptors originate from an adult who received the AZD1222 COVID-19 vaccine.

This rearrangement joins TRBV29-1 to TRBJ1-1; D call uncertain. V was shortened by 4 bases and J by 2 bases, with 8 bases between the two germline ends. CDR1 is SQVTM and CDR2 is ANQGSEA in the germline V gene. The CDR3 is 12 amino acids. The CDR3 nucleotides read TGCAGCGTTGGGTCCTTCAACACTGAAGCTTTCTTT. It yields the protein CSVGSFNTEAFF.

In this sample, this clone turned up a few times. The genes are TRBV5-1 and TRBJ1-2; D is unclear. The CDR3 is 11 amino acids. Deletions cut 0 bases from V and 7 bases from J, with 4 bases between. Germline values: CDR1 SGHRS, CDR2 YFSETQ. This chain's CDR3 is CASSLGLGYTF. As DNA, the CDR3 is TGCGCCAGCAGCTTGGGTCTTGGCTACACCTTC. Full variable domain (rest looked up from reference TRBV5-1 and TRBJ1-2): KAGVTQTPRYLIKTRGQQVTLSCSPISGHRSVSWYQQTPGQGLQFLFEYFSETQRNKGNFPGRFSGRQFSNSRSEMNVSTLELGDSALYLCASSLGLGYTFGSGTRLTVV.

This chain uses TRBV12-3 or TRBV12-4 with TRBJ1-2, with D unclear. The CDR3 spans 13 residues. Trimming removed 1 base at V and 3 bases at J, with 6 bases between. CDR3 region: CASSLGPDYGYTF. In DNA, the CDR3 is TGTGCCAGCAGTTTAGGGCCAGACTATGGCTACACCTTC.

This clone was observed once. CDR3 amino acids: CASRRGLGGEKLFF. CDR3 in DNA: TGTGCCAGCAGAAGGGGGCTAGGTGGTGAAAAACTGTTTTTT. The V gene is TRBV6-5, the J gene TRBJ1-4, with TRBD1 matching 7 bases. The germline gives CDR1 MNHEY, CDR2 SVGAGI. Trimming took 6 bases from V and 7 from J; bases not matched to a gene: 8. CDR3 length: 14 residues.

The V gene is TRBV6-5, the J gene TRBJ2-1, with unresolved D. The ends were cut back, 6 bases at V and 9 bases at J, with 12 bases in the middle. Germline V lookup: CDR1 MNHEY, CDR2 SVGAGI. The length of the CDR3 is 12 residues. CDR3 sequence: CASRHGVGEQFF. CDR3 in DNA: TGTGCCAGCAGGCACGGAGTCGGTGAGCAGTTCTTC.

The CDR3 spells CASNHRGGSYEQYF. The CDR3 DNA follows: TGTGCCAGCAACCACAGGGGAGGGTCCTACGAGCAGTACTTC. J is TRBJ2-7 and V is TRBV28, with D perhaps assigned TRBD1 or TRBD2 (7 bases each). The CDR3 totals 14 residues. V was shortened by 7 bases and J by 1 base, with 14 bases between the two germline ends. Germline V gene sequence: CDR1 MDHEN, CDR2 SYDVKM. The full variable domain, with the rest looked up from reference TRBV28 and TRBJ2-7, is DVKVTQSSRYLVKRTGEKVFLECVQDMDHENMFWYRQDPGLGLRLIYFSYDVKMKEKGDIPEGYSVSREKKERFSLILESASTNQTSMYLCASNHRGGSYEQYFGPGTRLTVT.

CDR3 nucleotide sequence: TGTGCCAGCAGCTTGGCGGGGGACGGTTATGGCTACACCTTC. It encodes CASSLAGDGYGYTF. The chain joins TRBV5-4 to TRBJ1-2; perhaps TRBD1 as D (5 bases). The V gene lost 0 bases and the J gene lost 5 bases, with 11 bases spanning the gap. Germline V gene lookup returns CDR1 SGHNT and CDR2 YYREEE (reference sequence). There are 14 residues in the CDR3.

This clone came up once. The chain links TRBV5-1 to TRBJ2-3; the D gene could be TRBD1 or TRBD2 (5 bases each). Germline V gives CDR1 SGHRS, CDR2 YFSETQ. The length of the CDR3 is 15 residues. The germline V and J ends were trimmed by 3 bases and 2 bases, with 13 bases remaining between them. In DNA form, the CDR3 reads TGCGCCAGCAGCTGGGGGATGGGATTCACAGATACGCAGTATTTT. Amino acid sequence: CASSWGMGFTDTQYF.

The chain has TRBV28 and TRBJ1-2, with 7 nucleotides matching TRBD1. CDR3 length: 15 amino acids. J was trimmed by 4 bases and V by 5 bases; bases with no gene match: 10. Germline V lookup: CDR1 MDHEN, CDR2 SYDVKM. The CDR3 spells CASSADRSASYGYTF. The CDR3 nucleotides read TGTGCCAGCAGTGCGGACAGGAGTGCCTCCTATGGCTACACCTTC.

The chain is built from TRBV6-5 and TRBJ1-3, with D maybe TRBD1 (5 bases). From germline, CDR1 is MNHEY and CDR2 SVGAGI. V was clipped by 2 bases and J by 3 bases, with 8 bases between them. CDR3 length: 14 residues. The CDR3 bases are TGTGCCAGCAGTTACGGGGGAGATGGAAACACCATATATTTT. This gives the protein CASSYGGDGNTIYF.

The V gene is TRBV4-2, the J gene TRBJ2-7; 10 nucleotides line up with TRBD2. The trim removed 0 bases at V and 3 bases at J, leaving 5 bases unmatched. From germline, CDR1 is LGHNA and CDR2 YNFKEQ. This CDR3 has 16 amino acids. The CDR3 loop is CASSQEAGGPNYEQYF. DNA for the CDR3: TGTGCCAGCAGCCAAGAAGCGGGAGGGCCGAACTACGAGCAGTACTTC.

Only one count was recorded for this clone. V usage is TRBV13 and J usage is TRBJ1-5; D call uncertain. The CDR3 has 12 amino acids. Germline lookup yields CDR1 PRHDT and CDR2 FYEKMQ (reference sequence). The germline V and J ends were trimmed by 3 bases and 4 bases, with 4 bases remaining between them. The CDR3 here is CASSFYNQPQHF. For the CDR3, the DNA is TGTGCCAGCAGCTTTTATAATCAGCCCCAGCATTTT.